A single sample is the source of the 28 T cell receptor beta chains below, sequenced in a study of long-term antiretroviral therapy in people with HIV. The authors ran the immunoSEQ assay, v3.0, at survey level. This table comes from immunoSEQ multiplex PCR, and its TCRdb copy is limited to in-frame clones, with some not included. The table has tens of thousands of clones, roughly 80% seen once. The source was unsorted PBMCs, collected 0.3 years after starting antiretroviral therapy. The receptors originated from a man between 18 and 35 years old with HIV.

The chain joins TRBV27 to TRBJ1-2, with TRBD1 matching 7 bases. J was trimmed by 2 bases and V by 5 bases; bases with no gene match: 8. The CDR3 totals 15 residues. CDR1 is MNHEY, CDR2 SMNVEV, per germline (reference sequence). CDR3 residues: CASSPTPGQNYGYTF. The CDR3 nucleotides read TGTGCCAGCAGTCCGACCCCGGGACAGAACTATGGCTACACCTTC.

This CDR3 reads CASSQVRWQEQFF. The DNA for the CDR3 is TGCGCCAGCAGCCAAGTCAGGTGGCAGGAGCAGTTCTTC. The chain couples TRBV4-3 to TRBJ2-1; no firm D call. The V and J ends lost 1 base and 10 bases respectively, with 11 bases between them. CDR3 length: 13 residues. CDR1 and CDR2 (germline): LGHNA, YSLEER.

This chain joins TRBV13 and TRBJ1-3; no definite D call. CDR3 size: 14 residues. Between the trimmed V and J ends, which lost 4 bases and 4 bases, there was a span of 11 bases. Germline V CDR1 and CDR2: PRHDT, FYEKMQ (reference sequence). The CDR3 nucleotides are TGTGCCAGCAGCTCAACCCGGGTAGGAAACACCATATATTTT. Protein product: CASSSTRVGNTIYF.

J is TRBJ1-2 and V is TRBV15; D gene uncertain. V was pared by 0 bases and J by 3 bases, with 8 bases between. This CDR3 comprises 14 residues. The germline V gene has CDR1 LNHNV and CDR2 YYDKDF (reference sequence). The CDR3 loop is CATSREGSYYGYTF. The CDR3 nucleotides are TGTGCCACCAGCAGAGAAGGCAGTTACTATGGCTACACCTTC.

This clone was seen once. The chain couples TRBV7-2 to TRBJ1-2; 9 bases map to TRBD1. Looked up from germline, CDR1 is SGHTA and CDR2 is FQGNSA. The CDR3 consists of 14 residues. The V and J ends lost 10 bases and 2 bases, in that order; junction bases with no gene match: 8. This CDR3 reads CATGRTGVNYGYTF. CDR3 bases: TGTGCCACCGGACGGACAGGGGTAAACTATGGCTACACCTTC.

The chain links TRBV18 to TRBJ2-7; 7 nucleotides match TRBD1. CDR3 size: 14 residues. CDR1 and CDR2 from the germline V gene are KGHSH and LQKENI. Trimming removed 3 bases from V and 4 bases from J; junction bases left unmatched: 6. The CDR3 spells CASSPQGDMYEQYF. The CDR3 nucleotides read TGTGCCAGCTCACCGCAGGGGGATATGTACGAGCAGTACTTC.

CDR3 in DNA: TGTGCCAGCAGCTCCCAGGGGCACGAGCAGTACTTC. Its translation: CASSSQGHEQYF. This rearrangement joins TRBV5-5 to TRBJ2-7; D is possibly TRBD1 (6 bases). Per the germline V gene, CDR1 is SGHKS and CDR2 is YYEKEE (reference sequence). Trimming cost V 3 bases and J 5 bases, with 9 bases left between them. There are 12 residues in the CDR3.

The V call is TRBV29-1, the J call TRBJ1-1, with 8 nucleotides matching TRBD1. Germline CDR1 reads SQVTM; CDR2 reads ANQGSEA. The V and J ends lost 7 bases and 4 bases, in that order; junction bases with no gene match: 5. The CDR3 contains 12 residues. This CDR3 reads CSGVTGGTEAFF. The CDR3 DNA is TGCAGCGGGGTCACAGGGGGCACTGAAGCTTTCTTT.

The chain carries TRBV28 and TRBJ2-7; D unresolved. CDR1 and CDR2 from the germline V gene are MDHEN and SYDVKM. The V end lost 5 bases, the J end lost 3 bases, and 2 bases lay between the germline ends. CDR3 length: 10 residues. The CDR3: CASSDYEQYF. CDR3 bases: TGTGCCAGCAGTGACTACGAGCAGTACTTC.

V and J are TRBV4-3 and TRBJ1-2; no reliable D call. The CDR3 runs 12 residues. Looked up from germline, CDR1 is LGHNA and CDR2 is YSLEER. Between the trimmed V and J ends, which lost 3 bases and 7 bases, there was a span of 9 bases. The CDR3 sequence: CASSHTVGGYTF. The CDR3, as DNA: TGCGCCAGCAGCCACACAGTGGGTGGCTACACCTTC.

The CDR3 is CASSTGATNTEAFF. The CDR3 nucleotides are TGTGCCAGCAGTACAGGCGCTACGAACACTGAAGCTTTCTTT. This rearrangement joins TRBV28 to TRBJ1-1, with a tentative D call TRBD1 (5 bases). This CDR3 contains 14 residues. Deletions cut 5 bases from V and 1 base from J, with 11 bases between. Germline loops: CDR1 MDHEN, CDR2 SYDVKM.

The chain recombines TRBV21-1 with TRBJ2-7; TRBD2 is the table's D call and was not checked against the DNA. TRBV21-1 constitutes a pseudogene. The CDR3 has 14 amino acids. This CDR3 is CASSKRGGISRQYF. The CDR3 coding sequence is TGTGCCAGCAGCAAGCGGGGAGGGATCTCTCGGCAGTACTTC.

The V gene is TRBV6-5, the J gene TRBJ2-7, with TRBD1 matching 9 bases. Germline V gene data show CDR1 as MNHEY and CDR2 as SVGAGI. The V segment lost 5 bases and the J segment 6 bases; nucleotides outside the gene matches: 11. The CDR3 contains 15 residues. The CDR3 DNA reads TGTGCCAGCAGTGGGGACCCGGGACAGGGTTCCGAGCAGTACTTC. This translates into CASSGDPGQGSEQYF.

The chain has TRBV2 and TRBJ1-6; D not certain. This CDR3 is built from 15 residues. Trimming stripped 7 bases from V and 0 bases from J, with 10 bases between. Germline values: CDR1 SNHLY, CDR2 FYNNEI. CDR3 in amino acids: CASTPVSSYNSPLHF. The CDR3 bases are TGTGCCAGCACCCCCGTAAGCTCCTATAATTCACCCCTCCACTTT.

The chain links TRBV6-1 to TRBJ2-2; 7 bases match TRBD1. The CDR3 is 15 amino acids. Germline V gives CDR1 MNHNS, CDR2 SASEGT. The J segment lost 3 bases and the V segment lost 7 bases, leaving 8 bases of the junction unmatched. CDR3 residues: CASTRETGYTGELFF. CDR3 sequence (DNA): TGTGCCAGCACGAGGGAGACAGGGTACACCGGGGAGCTGTTTTTT.

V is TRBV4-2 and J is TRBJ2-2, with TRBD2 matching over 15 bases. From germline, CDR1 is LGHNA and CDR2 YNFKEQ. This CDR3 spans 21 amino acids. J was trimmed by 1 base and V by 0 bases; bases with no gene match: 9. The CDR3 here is CASSQDLLGLAGGWNTGELFF. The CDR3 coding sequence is TGTGCCAGCAGCCAAGATCTGCTGGGACTAGCGGGGGGATGGAACACCGGGGAGCTGTTTTTT.

CDR3: CASGQGGTEAFF. The CDR3 region has the DNA TGTGCCAGCGGGCAGGGAGGCACTGAAGCTTTCTTT. The gene calls are TRBV13 and TRBJ1-1, with TRBD1 as a possible D gene (5 bases). CDR3 length equals 12 residues. Trimming removed 8 bases from V and 4 bases from J, with 11 bases in between. Germline loops: CDR1 PRHDT, CDR2 FYEKMQ (reference sequence).

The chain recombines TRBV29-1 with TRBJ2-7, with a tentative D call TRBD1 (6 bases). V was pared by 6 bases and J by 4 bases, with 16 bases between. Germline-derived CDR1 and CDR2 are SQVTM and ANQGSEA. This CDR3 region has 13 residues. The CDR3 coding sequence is TGCAGCGTCTCCCGCCAAGGGGGATACGAGCAGTACTTC. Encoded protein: CSVSRQGGYEQYF.

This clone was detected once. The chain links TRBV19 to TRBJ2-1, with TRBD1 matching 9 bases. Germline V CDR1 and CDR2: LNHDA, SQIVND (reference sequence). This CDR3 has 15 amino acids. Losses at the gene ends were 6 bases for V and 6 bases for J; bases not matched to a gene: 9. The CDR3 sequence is CASRDRDRVTNEQFF. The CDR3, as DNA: TGTGCCAGTAGGGACCGGGACAGGGTAACCAATGAGCAGTTCTTC.

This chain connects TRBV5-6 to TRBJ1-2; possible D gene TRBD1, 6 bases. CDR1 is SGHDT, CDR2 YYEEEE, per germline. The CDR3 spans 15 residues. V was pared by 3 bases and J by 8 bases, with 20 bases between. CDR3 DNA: TGTGCCAGCAGCTATAGGGGGGGCGCCCGTCCCGGCTACACCTTC. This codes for CASSYRGGARPGYTF. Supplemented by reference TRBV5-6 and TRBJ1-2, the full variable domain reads DAGVTQSPTHLIKTRGQQVTLRCSPKSGHDTVSWYQQALGQGPQFIFQYYEEEERQRGNFPDRFSGHQFPNYSSELNVNALLLGDSALYLCASSYRGGARPGYTFGSGTRLTVV.

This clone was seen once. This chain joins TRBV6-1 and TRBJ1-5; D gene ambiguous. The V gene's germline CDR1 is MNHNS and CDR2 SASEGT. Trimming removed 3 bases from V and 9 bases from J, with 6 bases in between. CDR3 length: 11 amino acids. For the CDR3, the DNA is TGTGCCAGCAGTGAGGTTGGGCCCCAGCATTTT. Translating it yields CASSEVGPQHF.

The CDR3 spells CASGRREGETQYF. The DNA for the CDR3 is TGTGCCAGCGGGAGGAGGGAGGGGGAGACCCAGTACTTC. This rearrangement joins TRBV6-1 to TRBJ2-5, with 7 bases lining up with TRBD2. This CDR3 spans 13 amino acids. Germline trimming cut 8 bases from V and 5 bases from J; bases unmatched to any gene: 8. CDR1 and CDR2 from the germline V gene are MNHNS and SASEGT.

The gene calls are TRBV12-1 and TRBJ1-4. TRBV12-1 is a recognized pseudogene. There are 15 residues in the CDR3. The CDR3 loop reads CASSANKYPNEKLFF. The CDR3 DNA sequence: TGTGCCAGCAGCGCGAACAAGTACCCGAATGAAAAACTGTTTTTT.

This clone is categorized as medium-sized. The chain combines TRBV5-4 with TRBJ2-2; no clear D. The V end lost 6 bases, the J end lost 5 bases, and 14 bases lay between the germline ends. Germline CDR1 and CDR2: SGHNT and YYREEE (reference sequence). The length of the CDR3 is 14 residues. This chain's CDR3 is CASTNPSGTGELFF. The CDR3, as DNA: TGTGCCAGCACCAACCCCTCCGGGACCGGGGAGCTGTTTTTT.

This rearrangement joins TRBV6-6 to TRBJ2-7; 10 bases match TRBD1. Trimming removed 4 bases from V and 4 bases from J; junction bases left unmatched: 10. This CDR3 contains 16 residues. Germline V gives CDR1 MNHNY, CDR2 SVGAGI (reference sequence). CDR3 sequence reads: CASSFTPGTGVYEQYF. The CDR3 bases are TGTGCCAGCAGTTTTACCCCCGGGACAGGGGTTTACGAGCAGTACTTC.

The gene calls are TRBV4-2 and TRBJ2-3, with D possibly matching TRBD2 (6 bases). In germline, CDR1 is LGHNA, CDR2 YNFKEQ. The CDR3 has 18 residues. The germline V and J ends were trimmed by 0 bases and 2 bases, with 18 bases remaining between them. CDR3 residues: CASSQDYWRGSLTDTQYF. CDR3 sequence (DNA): TGTGCCAGCAGCCAAGATTACTGGCGGGGCTCCCTCACAGATACGCAGTATTTT.

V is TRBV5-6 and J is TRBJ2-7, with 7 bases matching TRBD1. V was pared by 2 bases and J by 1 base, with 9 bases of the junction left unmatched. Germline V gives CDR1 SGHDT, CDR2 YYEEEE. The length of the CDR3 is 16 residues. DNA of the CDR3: TGTGCCAGCAGCTTAAGCCCCGGGACAGCTTCCTACGAGCAGTACTTC. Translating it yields CASSLSPGTASYEQYF. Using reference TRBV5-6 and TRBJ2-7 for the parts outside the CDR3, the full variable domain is DAGVTQSPTHLIKTRGQQVTLRCSPKSGHDTVSWYQQALGQGPQFIFQYYEEEERQRGNFPDRFSGHQFPNYSSELNVNALLLGDSALYLCASSLSPGTASYEQYFGPGTRLTVT.

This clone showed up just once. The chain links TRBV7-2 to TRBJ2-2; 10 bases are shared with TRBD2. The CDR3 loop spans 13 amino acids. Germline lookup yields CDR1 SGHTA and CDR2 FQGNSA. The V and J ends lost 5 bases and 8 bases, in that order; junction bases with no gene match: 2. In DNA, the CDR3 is TGTGCCAGCAGCAATAGCGGGAGGGGGGAGCTGTTTTTT. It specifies CASSNSGRGELFF. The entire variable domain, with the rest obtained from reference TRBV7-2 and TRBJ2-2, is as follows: GAGVSQSPSNKVTEKGKDVELRCDPISGHTALYWYRQSLGQGLEFLIYFQGNSAPDKSGLPSDRFSAERTGGSVSTLTIQRTQQEDSAVYLCASSNSGRGELFFGEGSRLTVL.